The TCR beta chain under discussion was sequenced for a study of blood T cell repertoires in COVID-19. Across the study: Material from acute and convalescent COVID-19 was sourced from the United States, Italy and Spain. T cells, B-cell-depleted T cells, or PBMCs provided the cDNA or gDNA that served as material.

Original processing methods: Reference gene primers were amplified, and this amplification served to estimate nucleated cell counts. Method: immunoSEQ multiplex PCR; TCRdb's copy keeps in-frame clones and lacks some. V and J calls plus clone size are reproduced from that table; the DNA served to infer D and trimming. The sample consists of more than 150,000 clones, just under 90% of them appearing once. The germline gives CDR1 DFQATT, CDR2 SNEGSKA (reference sequence). This CDR3 region has 13 residues. Between the trimmed V and J ends, which lost 3 bases and 5 bases, there was a span of 13 bases. It was during active infection that Seattle patients were enrolled and then longitudinally followed.

The specimen was peripheral blood. The rearrangement links TRBV20-1 to TRBJ1-2; a possible D gene is TRBD1 (6 bases). The receptor's source is a woman between 70 and 85 years old with COVID-19, enrolled during active disease. The CDR3, as DNA: TGCAGTGCTAGTAAGGACAGAATTTATGGCTACACCTTC. Its protein product is CSASKDRIYGYTF.